The TCR beta chain described here comes from a study of shared clonotypes between healthy human individuals. V was trimmed by 1 base and J by 0 bases, leaving 9 bases between them. This CDR3 contains 15 residues. Germline CDR1 is SGHRS and CDR2 is YFSETQ. With respect to this clone: The same CDR3 is also encoded by other DNA sequences in this sample.

Libraries were prepared by immunoSEQ multiplex PCR; TCRdb keeps only in-frame clonotypes and omits some of them. Among about 510,000 clones listed, 90% to 96% were seen once. The receptor comes from a woman in her 30s in good health. Sequenced sample: naive CD4+ T cells sorted from blood. Subset: CD45RA+ positively selected. The chain links TRBV5-1 to TRBJ2-3; the D gene is possibly TRBD2 (6 bases). The chain's CDR3 is CASSLTGASTDTQYF. In DNA, the CDR3 is TGCGCCAGCAGCTTGACGGGAGCTAGCACAGATACGCAGTATTTT.